This TCR beta chain was sequenced during a study of blood T cells in healthy people across ages. The CDR3 contains 14 residues. Trimming cost V 1 base and J 1 base, with 8 bases left between them. CDR1 and CDR2 from the germline V gene are LGHNT and FRNRAP. A second PCR, run for 7 to 11 cycles, used a sample-barcoded 5' primer plus a J-beta primer mix. TCRdb analysed the 5' RACE reads with MiXCR anew, one entry per CDR3 protein. The data contain approximately 900,000 distinct CDR3 sequences, around 48% of them seen just once; the ten biggest clones take up 13%. Comment on this clonotype: What it binds is unknown.

Findings and limits, study-wide: Aged donors had fewer naive CD4+ cells and lower diversity than long-lived donors. Unsorted PBMCs blocked a conclusive comparison of naive and antigen-experienced cells. Age advanced and TCR beta diversity per million T cells fell, roughly linearly.

Every sample had a minimum of 6 million PBMCs isolated. Sample: blood. V and J are TRBV12-5 and TRBJ2-7; D possibly matches TRBD1 or TRBD2 (5 bases each). The TCR was taken from a man between 25 and 39 years old in good health. This chain's CDR3 is CASGLAGPSYEQYF. CDR3 DNA: TGTGCTAGTGGTTTGGCGGGACCGTCCTACGAGCAGTACTTC.